This entry is about one T cell receptor beta chain. The V and J ends lost 3 bases and 7 bases respectively, with 12 bases between them. From germline, CDR1 is SGHTA and CDR2 FQGNSA. CDR3 length: 13 residues. The assay was immunoSEQ multiplex PCR, and TCRdb's table has in-frame clones only and misses some. The sample records 310,000 or so clones, approximately 91% being singletons. The data are from a study of blood T cell repertoires in COVID-19. Background on the study: Samples of COVID-19 (acute and convalescent) were obtained from the United States, Italy and Spain.

Material: peripheral blood. The TCR comes from a woman aged 30 to 39 with COVID-19, enrolled during active disease. V usage is TRBV7-2 and J usage is TRBJ1-1; D is ambiguous. The CDR3 sequence is CASSFSQRNEAFF. The DNA for the CDR3 is TGTGCCAGCAGCTTTTCACAGAGAAATGAAGCTTTCTTT.